These 4 T cell receptor beta chains share one sample of origin, sequenced in a study of shared clonotypes between healthy human individuals. Sequencing used immunoSEQ multiplex PCR; TCRdb keeps in-frame clones, though not all of them. The sample holds about 2.1 million clones, around 93% seen once. Naive CD8 cells lacked CD45RO and underwent positive selection for CCR7, leaving out terminally differentiated effector memory CD45RA+ cells. The sequenced material came from naive CD8+ T cells from PBMCs. The receptors come from a man between 18 and 29 years old in good health. Some clones in this sample may be carry-over from other donors' samples.

With regard to this clone: Different DNA sequences within this sample yield the same CDR3. The chain carries TRBV4-1 and TRBJ1-1; unclear D gene. V was clipped by 1 base and J by 1 base, with 4 bases between them. The CDR3 runs to 13 residues. Germline V gene data show CDR1 as MGHRA and CDR2 as YSYEKL. CDR3 region: CASSQGPNTEAFF. CDR3 coding DNA: TGCGCCAGCAGCCAAGGGCCGAACACTGAAGCTTTCTTT.

The rearrangement joins TRBV11-2 to TRBJ1-4; unclear D gene. Germline values: CDR1 SGHAT, CDR2 FQNNGV. The length of the CDR3 is 15 residues. V gave up 0 bases and J gave up 7 bases, with 12 bases separating them. The CDR3 region has the DNA TGTGCCAGCAGCTTAGATTTCGCGGGTATTGAAAAACTGTTTTTT. It yields the protein CASSLDFAGIEKLFF.

V usage is TRBV9 and J usage is TRBJ1-1; 8 bases align to TRBD1. The V and J ends lost 8 bases and 1 base, in that order; junction bases with no gene match: 4. CDR3 length: 13 residues. Germline CDR1 and CDR2: SGDLS and YYNGEE. The CDR3 reads CASGQGGNTEAFF. The CDR3 region has the DNA TGTGCCAGTGGACAGGGAGGGAACACTGAAGCTTTCTTT.

CDR3 bases: TGTGCCAGCAGCTCCTGGGAGACGGGGCCCAATGAGCAGTTCTTC. Amino acid sequence: CASSSWETGPNEQFF. This chain joins TRBV7-8 and TRBJ2-1; TRBD1 or TRBD2 may be the D gene (5 bases each). Germline-derived CDR1 and CDR2 are SGHVS and FQNEAQ. V was pared by 4 bases and J by 6 bases, with 16 bases between. The CDR3 sequence is 15 residues long.